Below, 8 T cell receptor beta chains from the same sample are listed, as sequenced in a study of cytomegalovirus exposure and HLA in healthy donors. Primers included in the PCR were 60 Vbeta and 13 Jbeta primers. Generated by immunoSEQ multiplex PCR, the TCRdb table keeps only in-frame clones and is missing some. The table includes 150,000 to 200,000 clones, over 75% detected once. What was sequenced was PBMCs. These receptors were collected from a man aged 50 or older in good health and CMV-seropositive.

CDR3 in DNA: TGTGCCAGCAGCTCGGACACGGGTTGGCCCTACGAGCAGTACTTC. Translating it yields CASSSDTGWPYEQYF. V usage is TRBV5-6 and J usage is TRBJ2-7; perhaps TRBD1 as D (5 bases). Germline lookup yields CDR1 SGHDT and CDR2 YYEEEE. The CDR3 has 15 residues. The V end lost 3 bases, the J end lost 2 bases, and 15 bases lay between the germline ends.

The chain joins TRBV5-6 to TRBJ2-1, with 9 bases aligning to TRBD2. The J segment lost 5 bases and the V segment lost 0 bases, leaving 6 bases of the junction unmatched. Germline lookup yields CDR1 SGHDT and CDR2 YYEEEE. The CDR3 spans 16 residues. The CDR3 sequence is CASSLDPRGGDNEQFF. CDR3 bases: TGTGCCAGCAGCTTGGACCCCCGCGGGGGGGACAATGAGCAGTTCTTC.

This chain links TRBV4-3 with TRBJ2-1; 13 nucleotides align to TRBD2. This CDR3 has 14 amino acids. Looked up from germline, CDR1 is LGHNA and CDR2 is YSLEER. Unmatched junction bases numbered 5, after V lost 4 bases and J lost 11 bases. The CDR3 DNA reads TGCGCCAGCAGCCCGGGACTAGCGGGGCCTAAGCAGTTCTTC. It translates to CASSPGLAGPKQFF.

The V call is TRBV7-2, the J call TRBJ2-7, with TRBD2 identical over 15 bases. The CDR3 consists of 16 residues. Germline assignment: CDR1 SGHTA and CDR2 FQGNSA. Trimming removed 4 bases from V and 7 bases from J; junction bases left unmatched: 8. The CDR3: CASSSQTGTSGGEQYF. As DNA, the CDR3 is TGTGCCAGCAGCTCACAAACCGGGACTAGCGGGGGGGAGCAGTACTTC.

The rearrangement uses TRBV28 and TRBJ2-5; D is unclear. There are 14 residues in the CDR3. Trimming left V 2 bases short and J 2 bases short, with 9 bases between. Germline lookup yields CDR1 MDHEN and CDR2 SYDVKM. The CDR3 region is CASSLVTPQETQYF. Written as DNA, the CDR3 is TGTGCCAGCAGTTTAGTGACTCCTCAAGAGACCCAGTACTTC.

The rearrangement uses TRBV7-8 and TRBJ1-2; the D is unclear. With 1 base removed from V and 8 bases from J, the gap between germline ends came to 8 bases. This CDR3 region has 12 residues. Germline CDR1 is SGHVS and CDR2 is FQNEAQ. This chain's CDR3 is CASSLGALGYTF. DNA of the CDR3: TGTGCCAGCAGCTTAGGGGCCCTGGGCTACACCTTC.

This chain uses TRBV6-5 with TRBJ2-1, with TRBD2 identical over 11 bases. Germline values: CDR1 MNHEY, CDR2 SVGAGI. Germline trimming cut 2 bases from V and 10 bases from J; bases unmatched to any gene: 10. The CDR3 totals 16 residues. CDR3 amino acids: CASSYGSGGAVGEQFF. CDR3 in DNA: TGTGCCAGCAGTTACGGTAGCGGGGGGGCAGTAGGCGAGCAGTTCTTC.

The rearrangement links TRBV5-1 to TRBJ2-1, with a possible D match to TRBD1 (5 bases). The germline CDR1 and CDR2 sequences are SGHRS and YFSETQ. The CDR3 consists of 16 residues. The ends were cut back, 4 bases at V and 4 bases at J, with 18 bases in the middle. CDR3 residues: CASSALTATPYNEQFF. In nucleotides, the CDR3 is TGCGCCAGCAGCGCCCTGACAGCCACCCCTTACAATGAGCAGTTCTTC.